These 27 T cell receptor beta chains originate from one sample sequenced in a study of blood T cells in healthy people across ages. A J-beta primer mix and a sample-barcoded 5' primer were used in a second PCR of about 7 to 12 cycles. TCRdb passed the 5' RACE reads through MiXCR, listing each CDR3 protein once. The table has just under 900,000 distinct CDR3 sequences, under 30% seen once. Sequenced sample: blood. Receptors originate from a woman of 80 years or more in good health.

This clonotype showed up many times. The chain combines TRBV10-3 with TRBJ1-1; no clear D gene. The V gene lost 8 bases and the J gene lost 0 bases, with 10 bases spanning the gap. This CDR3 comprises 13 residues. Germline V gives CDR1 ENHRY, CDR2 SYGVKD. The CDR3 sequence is CAISRGMNTEAFF. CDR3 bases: TGTGCCATCTCACGAGGCATGAACACTGAAGCTTTCTTT.

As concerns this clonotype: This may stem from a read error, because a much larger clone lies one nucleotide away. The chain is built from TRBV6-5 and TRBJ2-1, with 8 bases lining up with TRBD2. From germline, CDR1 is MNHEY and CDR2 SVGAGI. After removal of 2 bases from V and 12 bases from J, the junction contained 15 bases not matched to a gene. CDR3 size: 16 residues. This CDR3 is CASSYHGTRGYGGQFF. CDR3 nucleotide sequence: TGTGCCAGCAGTTACCACGGGACTAGAGGATATGGTGGGCAGTTCTTC.

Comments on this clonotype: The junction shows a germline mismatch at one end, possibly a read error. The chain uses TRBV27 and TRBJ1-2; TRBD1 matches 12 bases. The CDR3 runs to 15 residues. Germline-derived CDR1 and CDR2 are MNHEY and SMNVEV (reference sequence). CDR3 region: CACSAGTGGNYGYTF. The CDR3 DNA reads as TGTGCCTGCAGTGCCGGGACAGGGGGCAACTATGGCTACACCTTC.

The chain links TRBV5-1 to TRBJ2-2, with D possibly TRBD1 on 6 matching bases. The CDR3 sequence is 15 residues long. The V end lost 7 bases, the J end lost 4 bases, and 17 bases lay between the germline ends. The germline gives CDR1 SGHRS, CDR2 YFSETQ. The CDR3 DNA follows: TGCGCCAGCTCAGCAGGGGAGCACCCCACCGGGGAGCTGTTTTTT. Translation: CASSAGEHPTGELFF.

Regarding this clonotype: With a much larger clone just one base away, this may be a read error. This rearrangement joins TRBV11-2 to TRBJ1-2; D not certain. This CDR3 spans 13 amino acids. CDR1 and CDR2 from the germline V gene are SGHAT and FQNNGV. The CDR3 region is CAGSLERLGGYTF. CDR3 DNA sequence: TGTGCCGGCAGCTTAGAGAGATTGGGTGGCTACACCTTC.

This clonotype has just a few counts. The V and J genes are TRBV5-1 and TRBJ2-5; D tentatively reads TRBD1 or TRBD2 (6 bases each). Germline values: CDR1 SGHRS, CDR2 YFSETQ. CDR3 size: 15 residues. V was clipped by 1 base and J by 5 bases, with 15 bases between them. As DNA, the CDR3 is TGCGCCAGCAGCTTGACCTCGGGGGCCTGTGAGACCCAGTACTTC. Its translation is CASSLTSGACETQYF.

CDR3 sequence: CASSSNSMNTEAFF. The CDR3 nucleotides read TGCGCCAGCAGCTCGAATTCAATGAACACTGAAGCTTTCTTT. This sequence joins TRBV5-1 and TRBJ1-1; D gene ambiguous. Trimming pared 3 bases from V and 0 bases from J, leaving 9 bases between. CDR1 is SGHRS, CDR2 YFSETQ, per germline. The CDR3 loop spans 14 amino acids.

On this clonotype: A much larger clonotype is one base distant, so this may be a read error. The CDR3 DNA sequence: TGTGCCAGCAGCTCAGCAGGGTATGGGGCCAACGTCCGGACTTTC. Translation gives CASSSAGYGANVRTF. The rearrangement uses TRBV7-2 and TRBJ2-6, with D possibly matching TRBD1 (5 bases). The CDR3 has 15 residues. Germline values: CDR1 SGHTA, CDR2 FQGNSA.

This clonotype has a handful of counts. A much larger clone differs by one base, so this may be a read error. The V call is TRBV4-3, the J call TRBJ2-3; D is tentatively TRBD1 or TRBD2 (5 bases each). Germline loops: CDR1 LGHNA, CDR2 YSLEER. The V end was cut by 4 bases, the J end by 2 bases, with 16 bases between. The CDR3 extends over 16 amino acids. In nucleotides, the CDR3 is TGCGCCAGCAGCCTGGCCGGGGCAGGAGCCACAGATACGCAGTATTTT. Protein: CASSLAGAGATDTQYF.

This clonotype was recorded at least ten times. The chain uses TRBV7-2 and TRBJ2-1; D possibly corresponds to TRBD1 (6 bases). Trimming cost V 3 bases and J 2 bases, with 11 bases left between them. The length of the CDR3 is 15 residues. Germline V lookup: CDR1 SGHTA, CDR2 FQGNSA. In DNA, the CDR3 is TGTGCCAGCAGCTTCAGGGGAAGCCCCTACAATGAGCAGTTCTTC. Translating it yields CASSFRGSPYNEQFF.

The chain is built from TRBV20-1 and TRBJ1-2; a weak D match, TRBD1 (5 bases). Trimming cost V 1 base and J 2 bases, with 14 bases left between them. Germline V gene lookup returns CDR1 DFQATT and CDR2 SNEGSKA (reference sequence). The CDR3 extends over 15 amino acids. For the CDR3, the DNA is TGCAGTGCTAGAGCATTTTGGACACAAAACTATGGCTACACCTTC. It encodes CSARAFWTQNYGYTF.

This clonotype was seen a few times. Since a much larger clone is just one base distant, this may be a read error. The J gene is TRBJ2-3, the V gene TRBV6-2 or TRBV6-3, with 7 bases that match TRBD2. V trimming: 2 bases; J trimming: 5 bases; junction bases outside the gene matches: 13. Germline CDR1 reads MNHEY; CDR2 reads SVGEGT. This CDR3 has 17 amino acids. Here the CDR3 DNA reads TGTGCCAGCAGTTACATCGCGAAGCGGGACGTTCGAGATACGCAGTATTTT. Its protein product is CASSYIAKRDVRDTQYF.

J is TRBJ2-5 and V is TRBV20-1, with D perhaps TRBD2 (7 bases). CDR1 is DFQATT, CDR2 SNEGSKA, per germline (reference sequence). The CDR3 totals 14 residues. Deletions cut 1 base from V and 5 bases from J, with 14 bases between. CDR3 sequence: CSARVSGGGETQYF. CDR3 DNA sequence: TGCAGTGCTAGAGTTTCGGGGGGCGGGGAGACCCAGTACTTC.

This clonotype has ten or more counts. CDR3: CSAISGGPPYEQYF. The CDR3 DNA is TGCAGTGCCATTAGCGGGGGGCCCCCCTACGAGCAGTACTTC. The V gene is TRBV20-1, the J gene TRBJ2-7; 10 bases line up with TRBD2. V trimming: 6 bases; J trimming: 2 bases; junction bases outside the gene matches: 7. The CDR3 extends over 14 amino acids. Germline V gene lookup returns CDR1 DFQATT and CDR2 SNEGSKA (reference sequence).

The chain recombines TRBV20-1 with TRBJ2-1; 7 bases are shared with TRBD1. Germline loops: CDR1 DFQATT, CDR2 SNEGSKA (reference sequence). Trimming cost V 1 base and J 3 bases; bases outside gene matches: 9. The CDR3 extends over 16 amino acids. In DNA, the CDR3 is TGCAGTGCTAGAGTCACGGGACAGAGATTCTACAATGAGCAGTTCTTC. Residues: CSARVTGQRFYNEQFF.

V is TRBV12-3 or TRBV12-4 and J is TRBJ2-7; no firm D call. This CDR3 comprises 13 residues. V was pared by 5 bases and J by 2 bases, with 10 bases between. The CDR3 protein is CASSPQWPYEQYF. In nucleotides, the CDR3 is TGTGCCAGCAGTCCTCAGTGGCCCTACGAGCAGTACTTC.

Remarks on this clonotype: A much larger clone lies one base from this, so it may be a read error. The CDR3 bases are TGTGCCAGCAGCTGGGGCAGACTCTATGATACGCAGTATTTT. Translation: CASSWGRLYDTQYF. The chain uses TRBV11-2 and TRBJ2-3; tentatively, D is TRBD1 (5 bases). CDR1 is SGHAT, CDR2 FQNNGV, per germline. This CDR3 is 14 amino acids long. Trimming shortened V by 4 bases and J by 6 bases, and 14 bases separated the two germline ends.

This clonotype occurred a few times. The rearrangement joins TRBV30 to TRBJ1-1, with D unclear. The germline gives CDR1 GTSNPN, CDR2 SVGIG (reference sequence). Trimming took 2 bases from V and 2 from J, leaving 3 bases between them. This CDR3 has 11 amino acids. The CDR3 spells CAWSYNTEAFF. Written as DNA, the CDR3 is TGTGCCTGGAGTTATAACACTGAAGCTTTCTTT.

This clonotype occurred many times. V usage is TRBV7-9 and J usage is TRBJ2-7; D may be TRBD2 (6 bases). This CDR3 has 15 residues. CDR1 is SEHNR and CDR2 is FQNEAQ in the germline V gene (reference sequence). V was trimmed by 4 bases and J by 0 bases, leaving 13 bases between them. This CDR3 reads CASSSAGPSSYEQYF. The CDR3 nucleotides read TGTGCCAGCAGCTCGGCGGGGCCTAGCTCCTACGAGCAGTACTTC.

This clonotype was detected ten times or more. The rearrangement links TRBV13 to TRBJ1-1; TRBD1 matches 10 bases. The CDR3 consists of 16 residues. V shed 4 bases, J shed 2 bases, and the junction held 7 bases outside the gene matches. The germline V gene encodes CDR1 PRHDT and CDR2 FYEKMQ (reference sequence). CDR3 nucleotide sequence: TGTGCCAGCAGCTCCCTGACAGGGGGCGCAAACACTGAAGCTTTCTTT. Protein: CASSSLTGGANTEAFF.

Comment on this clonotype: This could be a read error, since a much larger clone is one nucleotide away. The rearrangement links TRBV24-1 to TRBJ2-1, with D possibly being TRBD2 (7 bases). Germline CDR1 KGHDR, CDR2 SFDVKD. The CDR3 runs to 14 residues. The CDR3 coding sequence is TGTACCACCATGGGGGGGGACATTTACAATGAGCAGTTCTTC. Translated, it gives CTTMGGDIYNEQFF.

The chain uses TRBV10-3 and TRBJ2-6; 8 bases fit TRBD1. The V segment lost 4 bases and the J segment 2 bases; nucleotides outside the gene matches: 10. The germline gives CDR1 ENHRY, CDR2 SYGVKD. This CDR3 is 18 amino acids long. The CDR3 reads CAISGGRGRATGANVLTF. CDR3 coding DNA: TGTGCCATCAGTGGGGGCAGGGGGCGGGCTACTGGGGCCAACGTCCTGACTTTC.

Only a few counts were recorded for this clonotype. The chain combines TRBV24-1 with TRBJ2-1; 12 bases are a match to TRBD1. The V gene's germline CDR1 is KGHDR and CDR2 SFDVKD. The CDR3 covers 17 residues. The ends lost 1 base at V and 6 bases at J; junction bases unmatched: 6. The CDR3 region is CATSDFSGTGGSNEQFF. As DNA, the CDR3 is TGTGCCACCAGTGATTTCTCCGGGACAGGGGGCTCCAATGAGCAGTTCTTC.

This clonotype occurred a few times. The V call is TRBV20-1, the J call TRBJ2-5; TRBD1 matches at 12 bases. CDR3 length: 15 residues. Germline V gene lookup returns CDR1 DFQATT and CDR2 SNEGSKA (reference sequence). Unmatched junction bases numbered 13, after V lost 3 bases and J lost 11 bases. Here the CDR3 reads CSASSRGQGANEQYF. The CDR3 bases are TGCAGTGCTAGTTCGAGGGGACAGGGGGCCAATGAGCAGTACTTC.

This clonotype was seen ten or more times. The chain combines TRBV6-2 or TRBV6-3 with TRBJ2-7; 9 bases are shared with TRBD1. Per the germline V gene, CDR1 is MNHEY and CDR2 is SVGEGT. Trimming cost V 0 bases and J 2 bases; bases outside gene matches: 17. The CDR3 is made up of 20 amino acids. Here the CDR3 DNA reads TGTGCCAGCAGTTACTCGATGGGACAGGGAGAAGAAGTGCCCCCCTACGAGCAGTACTTC. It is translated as CASSYSMGQGEEVPPYEQYF.

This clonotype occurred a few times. The CDR3, as DNA: TGTGCCAGCAGTTTTCGGCAGGCCTTGGATACGCAGTATTTT. Protein product: CASSFRQALDTQYF. The V gene is TRBV12-3 or TRBV12-4, the J gene TRBJ2-3; no definite D call. Between the trimmed V and J ends, which lost 3 bases and 6 bases, there was a span of 13 bases. This CDR3 comprises 14 residues.

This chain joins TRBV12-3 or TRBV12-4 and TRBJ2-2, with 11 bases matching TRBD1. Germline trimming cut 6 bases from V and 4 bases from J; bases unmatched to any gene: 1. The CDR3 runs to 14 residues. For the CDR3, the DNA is TGTGCCAGCAGCGGACAGGGGGCCACCGGGGAGCTGTTTTTT. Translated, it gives CASSGQGATGELFF.